This TCR beta chain originates from a study of monozygotic twins with inflammatory bowel disease (dated by TCRdb to between 2018 and 2021). As for the study more broadly: The complete study included approximately 28 monozygotic twin pairs: 19 IBD-discordant Danish pairs and nine German pairs, of which four were IBD-concordant and five were IBD-discordant. Each individual had, on average, about 151 000 unique TCRalpha sequences and 181 000 unique TCRbeta sequences available for analysis. The search for disease-associated traits relied mainly on comparing, within discordant pairs, IBD patients with their genetically identical healthy co-twins.

For this clonotype: Its antigen target is currently unknown.

Its CDR3 holds 15 amino acids, cysteine through phenylalanine. The DNA is unrecorded. The CDR1 and CDR2 encoded by the germline V gene are SGHVS and FQNEAQ. Findings and caveats that apply to the study as a whole: Different T cell subtypes could not be distinguished in the analysis. Fewer clonotypes were shared with other individuals by IBD patients than by healthy twins, most markedly in patients showing signs of disease activity. Because patients were on differing immunosuppressive treatments, the repertoires may have picked up extra background noise and inter-individual variability. The results gave no support for a single strong signal or clonotype linked to IBD. Concordant and discordant twins showed no difference in repertoire similarity, possibly because of limited statistical power. Measured by the inverse Simpson index, TCRbeta repertoire diversity was lower in IBD patients than in their healthy co-twins.

From each donor, a 2.5 ml peripheral blood sample was drawn into PAXgene tubes and stored at -80 degrees C. Total RNA was isolated from whole blood with the PAXgene blood miRNA kit on an automated QIAcube, without T cell sorting. Peripheral blood from monozygotic twin pairs who were concordant or discordant for inflammatory bowel disease underwent deep TCRalpha and TCRbeta repertoire profiling using unique molecular barcoding. Smoking habits were recorded for all twin pairs, and individuals were classified as current, former or never smokers. The library was built by means of 5' RACE. Preparation of each TCR library used around 3.5 ug of total RNA. For each sample, cDNA synthesis with SMARTScribe reverse transcriptase was split into eight separate reactions. During cDNA synthesis, template switching introduced unique molecular identifiers that contained a 6-nucleotide sample barcode. TCRalpha and TCRbeta cDNA was amplified by two nested PCRs of approximately 17 and 9 cycles, with bead purification after each PCR. Before amplification, the cDNA was both treated with uracil DNA-glycosylase and purified with the QIAquick PCR purification kit. The second PCR added Illumina TruSeq-compatible adapters along with sample-specific barcodes. TapeStation and Qubit were used to check library quality and concentration, and 4.5 to 6.5 ng of each library was pooled. Pooled libraries were sequenced on an Illumina HiSeq2500 single-index Rapid Run with 2 x 100 bp reads and custom sequencing primers. The authors processed their data as follows. PCR and sequencing errors were corrected by UMI-based consensus assembly using MiGEC version 1.2.6. MiXCR version 2.1.1 handled V(D)J alignment, clonotype assembly and CDR3 extraction. To normalise gene usage, clonotype sharing and MAIT/NKT TCR abundance, the analysis used the top 1000, 10 000 and 20 000 clonotypes per sample. Diversity was computed as the inverse Simpson index with the vegan R package after downsampling to 27 000 UMIs. Paired Mann-Whitney U tests were applied to discordant twin pairs, with Benjamini-Hochberg correction for multiple testing. Each entry corresponds to one CDR3 protein sequence from reads that TCRdb reprocessed, and DNA is not given. The V and J calls and clone size are TCRdb's, not the authors'. The table for this sample shows about 160,000 distinct CDR3 sequences. The ten largest clones add up to more than 2.5% of the sample.

This receptor was obtained from a human donor with ulcerative colitis or Crohn's disease, or a healthy co-twin of an affected twin (not recorded which). The chain uses TRBV7-8 and TRBJ2-3; lacking DNA, the TRBD2 call made by TCRdb goes unchecked. The sample comprised blood. The encoded CDR3 is CASSYGRGGTDTQYF. Full variable domain (CDR3 extended with the reference TRBV7-8 and TRBJ2-3 proteins): GAGVSQSPRYKVAKRGQDVALRCDPISGHVSLFWYQQALGQGPEFLTYFQNEAQLDKSGLPSDRFFAERPEGSVSTLKIQRTQQEDSAVYLCASSYGRGGTDTQYFGPGTRLTVL.